The 9 T cell receptor beta chains listed next were all sequenced from one sample in a study of blood T cells in healthy people across ages. A sample-barcoded 5' primer and a J-beta primer mix were used in a second PCR of roughly 7 to 11 cycles. Each CDR3 protein gets one entry after TCRdb re-called the 5' RACE reads with MiXCR. This table holds fewer than 2 million distinct CDR3 sequences, about two fifths found once. The specimen was blood. These receptors were obtained from a human donor in good health.

The chain's CDR3 is CASSVDNDAYEQYF. The CDR3 DNA sequence: TGTGCCAGCAGCGTAGATAACGACGCCTACGAGCAGTACTTC. The chain uses TRBV9 and TRBJ2-7; no reliable D call. This CDR3 contains 14 residues. V was shortened by 0 bases and J by 2 bases, with 9 bases between the two germline ends. Germline CDR1 and CDR2: SGDLS and YYNGEE.

V and J are TRBV6-1 and TRBJ2-4; possibly TRBD1 for D (5 bases). The J call may not be correct, given that the DNA end is closer to TRBJ2-7. The CDR3 runs to 13 residues. Germline V gives CDR1 MNHNS, CDR2 SASEGT. CDR3 DNA: TGTGCCAGCAGTGATCCAGGGTCCCACGAGCAGTACTTC. This encodes CASSDPGSHEQYF.

This chain links TRBV5-1 with TRBJ1-1; D ambiguous. Germline V gives CDR1 SGHRS, CDR2 YFSETQ. Trimming took off 2 bases at V and 10 bases at J, with 15 bases between the two ends. The CDR3 loop spans 13 amino acids. The CDR3 DNA is TGCGCCAGCAGCTTTCAATCTGATGGAGGAGCTTTCTTT. It yields the protein CASSFQSDGGAFF.

The chain combines TRBV20-1 with TRBJ2-1, with 10 nucleotides matching TRBD2. The ends lost 5 bases at V and 4 bases at J; junction bases unmatched: 2. The CDR3 totals 13 residues. Germline V lookup: CDR1 DFQATT, CDR2 SNEGSKA (reference sequence). The CDR3 reads CSAGSGGYNEQFF. The CDR3 DNA is TGCAGTGCTGGTAGCGGGGGGTACAATGAGCAGTTCTTC.

V and J are TRBV6-1 and TRBJ2-1, with 7 bases identical to TRBD2. J gave up 6 bases and V 1 base, and 3 bases lay outside the gene matches. Germline CDR1 and CDR2: MNHNS and SASEGT. This CDR3 comprises 14 residues. The CDR3 DNA reads as TGTGCCAGCAGTGAAGAGGGAGGGTTCAATGAGCAGTTCTTC. This gives the protein CASSEEGGFNEQFF.

As DNA, the CDR3 is TGTGCCAGCAGCCGGGGGTCGGGAAATGACTTTTCCCATGGCTACACCTTC. The encoded protein is CASSRGSGNDFSHGYTF. The rearrangement links TRBV12-3 or TRBV12-4 to TRBJ1-2; maybe TRBD1 (5 bases). This CDR3 has 17 residues. Trimming shortened V by 6 bases and J by 6 bases, and 26 bases separated the two germline ends.

A few counts support this clonotype. This chain joins TRBV7-9 and TRBJ2-7; D perhaps matches TRBD2 (5 bases). With 5 bases removed from V and 1 base from J, the gap between germline ends came to 15 bases. CDR1 is SEHNR, CDR2 FQNEAQ, per germline (reference sequence). The CDR3 spans 15 residues. CDR3 sequence: CASSPGEGLSYEQYF. The DNA for the CDR3 is TGTGCCAGCAGCCCGGGTGAGGGCCTATCCTACGAGCAGTACTTC.

The chain recombines TRBV29-1 with TRBJ2-5, with a tentative D call TRBD2 (5 bases). Germline V gene data show CDR1 as SQVTM and CDR2 as ANQGSEA. Trimming removed 4 bases from V and 5 bases from J, with 11 bases in between. This CDR3 contains 12 residues. This CDR3 is CSVGEGAETQYF. Written as DNA, the CDR3 is TGCAGCGTTGGAGAGGGAGCGGAGACCCAGTACTTC. Based on the CDR3 plus reference TRBV29-1 and TRBJ2-5, the full variable domain is SAVISQKPSRDICQRGTSLTIQCQVDSQVTMMFWYRQQPGQSLTLIATANQGSEATYESGFVIDKFPISRPNLTFSTLTVSNMSPEDSSIYLCSVGEGAETQYFGPGTRLLVL.

This chain uses TRBV11-2 with TRBJ2-5; TRBD1 or TRBD2 may be the D gene (5 bases each). V shed 5 bases and J shed 7 bases, with 20 bases lying between them. This CDR3 comprises 15 residues. CDR1 and CDR2 from the germline V gene are SGHAT and FQNNGV. As DNA, the CDR3 is TGTGCCAGCAGCCCTGATCGGGGACCCCAGTGGACCCAGTACTTC. This encodes CASSPDRGPQWTQYF.